This entry lists 24 T cell receptor beta chains sequenced from one sample in a study of blood T cell repertoires in COVID-19. Profiling relied on immunoSEQ multiplex PCR, and the TCRdb table lists in-frame clones only, not all of them. Among about 80,000 clones listed, around 83% were seen once. The specimen was peripheral blood. Source of these receptors: a human donor in a cohort sampled during active COVID-19.

This chain's CDR3 is CASSQTLAYTDTQYF. CDR3 DNA sequence: TGTGCCAGCAGCCAAACACTAGCTTACACAGATACGCAGTATTTT. The chain couples TRBV14 to TRBJ2-3; D perhaps matches TRBD2 (6 bases). The germline V and J ends were trimmed by 2 bases and 2 bases, with 11 bases remaining between them. The CDR3 extends over 15 amino acids. Germline CDR1 is SGHDN and CDR2 is FVKESK.

The chain employs TRBV18 and TRBJ2-2; D possibly corresponds to TRBD1 (5 bases). Trimming removed 6 bases at V and 0 bases at J, with 14 bases between. Germline CDR1 and CDR2: KGHSH and LQKENI. The CDR3 runs to 16 residues. CDR3 protein: CASSASRVANTGELFF. The DNA for the CDR3 is TGTGCCAGCTCTGCCAGCAGGGTTGCGAACACCGGGGAGCTGTTTTTT.

V and J are TRBV29-1 and TRBJ2-3; 14 bases agree with TRBD2. CDR3 length: 16 residues. CDR1 and CDR2 from the germline V gene are SQVTM and ANQGSEA. V was clipped by 3 bases and J by 2 bases; unmatched bases: 4. CDR3 sequence (DNA): TGCAGCGTTGATGGGGGACTAGCGGGAGCCACAGATACGCAGTATTTT. Protein product: CSVDGGLAGATDTQYF.

This rearrangement joins TRBV5-4 to TRBJ1-2; D is possibly TRBD1 (6 bases). The V gene lost 4 bases and the J gene lost 3 bases, with 10 bases spanning the gap. The length of the CDR3 is 13 residues. Germline V gene lookup returns CDR1 SGHNT and CDR2 YYREEE (reference sequence). The CDR3 DNA follows: TGTGCCAGCAGCCGCAGGGGTGACTATGGCTACACCTTC. It codes for CASSRRGDYGYTF. The full variable domain, completed using reference TRBV5-4 and TRBJ1-2, is ETGVTQSPTHLIKTRGQQVTLRCSSQSGHNTVSWYQQALGQGPQFIFQYYREEENGRGNFPPRFSGLQFPNYSSELNVNALELDDSALYLCASSRRGDYGYTFGSGTRLTVV.

The V gene is TRBV5-5, the J gene TRBJ1-1; 9 bases line up with TRBD1. Germline assignment: CDR1 SGHKS and CDR2 YYEKEE (reference sequence). CDR3 size: 16 residues. The V segment lost 3 bases and the J segment 0 bases; nucleotides outside the gene matches: 6. CDR3 DNA sequence: TGTGCCAGCAGCTACGGGACAGGGCGGCTGAACACTGAAGCTTTCTTT. Amino acids: CASSYGTGRLNTEAFF.

The J gene is TRBJ1-2, the V gene TRBV5-4, with 8 bases lining up with TRBD1. The V gene's germline CDR1 is SGHNT and CDR2 YYREEE (reference sequence). V lost 4 bases to trimming and J lost 4 bases; unmatched junction nucleotides: 9. The CDR3 sequence is 15 residues long. The CDR3 region is CASSPGQGKVYGYTF. DNA for the CDR3: TGTGCCAGCAGCCCCGGACAGGGAAAGGTCTATGGCTACACCTTC. The complete variable domain, with remaining parts taken from reference TRBV5-4 and TRBJ1-2, reads ETGVTQSPTHLIKTRGQQVTLRCSSQSGHNTVSWYQQALGQGPQFIFQYYREEENGRGNFPPRFSGLQFPNYSSELNVNALELDDSALYLCASSPGQGKVYGYTFGSGTRLTVV.

The CDR3 here is CASSPRLAFGSYEQYF. The DNA of the CDR3 is TGTGCCAGCTCACCCCGACTAGCATTCGGCTCCTACGAGCAGTACTTC. The chain employs TRBV18 and TRBJ2-7; 7 nucleotides match TRBD2. CDR3 length: 16 residues. Germline assignment: CDR1 KGHSH and CDR2 LQKENI. With 3 bases clipped from V and 0 bases from J, the junction kept 8 bases outside the gene matches.

This clone appeared a few times. The rearrangement joins TRBV6-2 or TRBV6-3 to TRBJ2-4; TRBD1 agrees at 9 bases. There are 20 residues in the CDR3. The germline V gene encodes CDR1 MNHEY and CDR2 SVGEGT. V lost 5 bases, J lost 1 base, and 18 bases stayed unmatched. In nucleotides, the CDR3 is TGTGCCAGCAGTCAAGGTGGGGGACAGGGAAACCTCCTGGCCAAAAACATTCAGTACTTC. Protein: CASSQGGGQGNLLAKNIQYF.

This clone appeared once. The chain couples TRBV30 to TRBJ1-4; a weak D match, TRBD1 (6 bases). This CDR3 has 15 amino acids. Trimming removed 5 bases at V and 4 bases at J, with 17 bases between. Per the germline V gene, CDR1 is GTSNPN and CDR2 is SVGIG (reference sequence). CDR3: CAWSPRGHLNEKLFF. CDR3 nucleotides: TGTGCCTGGTCACCCCGGGGACACCTTAATGAAAAACTGTTTTTT.

The gene calls are TRBV11-1 and TRBJ1-2, with TRBD1 as a possible D gene (6 bases). The CDR3 is 12 residues long. CDR1 is SGHAT and CDR2 is FQDESV in the germline V gene (reference sequence). V was pared by 4 bases and J by 7 bases, with 10 bases between. CDR3 in DNA: TGTGCCAGCAGCTCACAGGGACGTGGCTACACCTTC. It codes for CASSSQGRGYTF.

V is TRBV3-1 (or the pseudogene TRBV3-2) and J is TRBJ2-7, with TRBD1 matching 7 bases. This CDR3 has 15 residues. Germline trimming cut 1 base from V and 4 bases from J; bases unmatched to any gene: 7. From germline, CDR1 is LGHDT and CDR2 YNNKEL (reference sequence). The CDR3 region is CASSQGTGWGYEQYF. For the CDR3, the DNA is TGTGCCAGCAGCCAAGGGACAGGCTGGGGTTACGAGCAGTACTTC.

This chain joins TRBV5-1 and TRBJ2-1; TRBD2 agrees at 12 bases. The CDR3 sequence is 16 residues long. Germline V gene data show CDR1 as SGHRS and CDR2 as YFSETQ. V lost 1 base to trimming and J lost 8 bases; unmatched junction nucleotides: 7. The CDR3 sequence is CASSLPRTSGEDEQFF. CDR3 nucleotide sequence: TGCGCCAGCAGCTTGCCCCGGACTAGCGGGGAGGATGAGCAGTTCTTC.

This sequence joins TRBV5-1 and TRBJ1-1; 7 bases line up with TRBD1. With V trimmed by 1 base and J by 0 bases, 6 bases remained unmatched. This CDR3 has 16 amino acids. Germline-derived CDR1 and CDR2 are SGHRS and YFSETQ. The CDR3 region is CASSLRAGGMNTEAFF. Written as DNA, the CDR3 is TGCGCCAGCAGCTTGAGGGCAGGGGGAATGAACACTGAAGCTTTCTTT.

The V call is TRBV18, the J call TRBJ2-4, with TRBD2 identical over 10 bases. V lost 3 bases to trimming and J lost 7 bases; unmatched junction nucleotides: 9. Germline CDR1 reads KGHSH; CDR2 reads LQKENI. The CDR3 extends over 16 amino acids. In DNA, the CDR3 is TGTGCCAGCTCACCCGGGGCTAGCGGGAGTGGGAACATTCAGTACTTC. Its translation is CASSPGASGSGNIQYF. The full variable domain, in which reference TRBV18 and TRBJ2-4 provide the parts outside the CDR3, is NAGVMQNPRHLVRRRGQEARLRCSPMKGHSHVYWYRQLPEEGLKFMVYLQKENIIDESGMPKERFSAEFPKEGPSILRIQQVVRGDSAAYFCASSPGASGSGNIQYFGAGTRLSVL.

V and J are TRBV24-1 and TRBJ2-7; 10 nucleotides agree with TRBD1. J lost 5 bases, V lost 5 bases, and 8 bases had no gene match. This CDR3 region has 15 residues. Per the germline V gene, CDR1 is KGHDR and CDR2 is SFDVKD. CDR3 residues: CATSGTGTGDHEQYF. Here the CDR3 DNA reads TGTGCCACCAGTGGTACCGGGACAGGGGACCACGAGCAGTACTTC.

The chain is built from TRBV6-5 and TRBJ2-7; D unresolved. CDR3 length equals 13 residues. CDR1 is MNHEY, CDR2 SVGAGI, per germline. The germline V and J ends were trimmed by 7 bases and 2 bases, with 12 bases remaining between them. The CDR3 DNA follows: TGTGCCAGCACAGAAAGACAACCCTACGAGCAGTACTTC. Translating gives CASTERQPYEQYF.

CDR3 nucleotide sequence: TGTGCCAGCAGGCCAACGTTAGGGGGCGATCAGCCCCAGCATTTT. Amino acid sequence: CASRPTLGGDQPQHF. The chain joins TRBV6-5 to TRBJ1-5, with 7 bases matching TRBD1. Per germline, CDR1 MNHEY and CDR2 SVGAGI. With 6 bases clipped from V and 5 bases from J, the junction kept 10 bases outside the gene matches. The CDR3 loop spans 15 amino acids.

The table lists this clone with a few counts. This chain connects TRBV4-2 to TRBJ2-2, with TRBD2 identical over 7 bases. J gave up 0 bases and V 7 bases, and 5 bases lay outside the gene matches. CDR3 length: 15 residues. The V gene's germline CDR1 is LGHNA and CDR2 YNFKEQ. The CDR3, as DNA: TGTGCCAGCAACCCCGGGACTACGAACACCGGGGAGCTGTTTTTT. It translates to CASNPGTTNTGELFF.

The CDR3 nucleotides read TGCGCCAGCAGCGCTGGACTATCCGCTACGATCTCCTACGAGCAGTACTTC. It yields the protein CASSAGLSATISYEQYF. The V and J genes are TRBV5-1 and TRBJ2-7, with D possibly being TRBD2 (6 bases). This CDR3 contains 17 residues. V lost 4 bases to trimming and J lost 0 bases, with 20 bases between them. Looked up from germline, CDR1 is SGHRS and CDR2 is YFSETQ.

The J gene is TRBJ2-3, the V gene TRBV3-1 (or the pseudogene TRBV3-2), with 13 bases lining up with TRBD2. This CDR3 contains 16 residues. V was pared by 5 bases and J by 2 bases, with 4 bases of the junction left unmatched. Germline V gives CDR1 LGHDT, CDR2 YNNKEL (reference sequence). CDR3 DNA sequence: TGTGCCAGCAGCTTGGGACTAGCGGGGAACACAGATACGCAGTATTTT. It specifies CASSLGLAGNTDTQYF.

This chain joins TRBV5-1 and TRBJ2-5, with 12 nucleotides matching TRBD2. Per germline, CDR1 SGHRS and CDR2 YFSETQ. The V gene end was trimmed by 4 bases and the J gene end by 5 bases; junction bases not matched to a gene: 3. The CDR3 runs to 14 residues. CDR3 sequence (DNA): TGCGCCAGCAGCCGGACTAGCGGGACGGAGACCCAGTACTTC. Its protein product is CASSRTSGTETQYF.

This sequence joins TRBV7-3 and TRBJ2-1; D remains ambiguous. CDR1 is SGHTA and CDR2 is FQGTGA in the germline V gene. CDR3 length: 14 residues. V was trimmed by 1 base and J by 7 bases, leaving 11 bases between them. The CDR3 DNA is TGTGCCAGCAGCTTAAACGGCAGACTGAATGAGCAGTTCTTC. Translating it yields CASSLNGRLNEQFF.

This chain uses TRBV19 with TRBJ2-7; D possibly corresponds to TRBD1 (6 bases). The V and J ends lost 5 bases and 3 bases respectively, with 14 bases between them. Germline V gene lookup returns CDR1 LNHDA and CDR2 SQIVND (reference sequence). The CDR3 covers 14 residues. This chain's CDR3 is CASSDRSGHYEQYF. The CDR3 region has the DNA TGTGCCAGTAGTGACAGGTCGGGACACTACGAGCAGTACTTC. Looking up the rest from reference TRBV19 and TRBJ2-7 gives the full variable domain: DGGITQSPKYLFRKEGQNVTLSCEQNLNHDAMYWYRQDPGQGLRLIYYSQIVNDFQKGDIAEGYSVSREKKESFPLTVTSAQKNPTAFYLCASSDRSGHYEQYFGPGTRLTVT.

The sample holds a few counts of this clone. This CDR3 reads CASSPVSGNTIYF. DNA of the CDR3: TGCGCCAGCAGCCCGGTCTCTGGAAACACCATATATTTT. The chain recombines TRBV5-1 with TRBJ1-3; no reliable D call. V gave up 4 bases and J gave up 0 bases, with 5 bases separating them. Germline loops: CDR1 SGHRS, CDR2 YFSETQ. The CDR3 spans 13 residues.